The source of this TCR beta chain is a study of cytomegalovirus exposure and HLA in healthy donors. Data came from immunoSEQ multiplex PCR; TCRdb stores just in-frame clones and leaves some out. This table holds fewer than 250,000 clones, approximately 83% found once. Whole-study results and caveats: That first-cohort TCR clusters tended to co-occur in the 120 or so validation repertoires was found in a later analysis. For cytomegalovirus status, the classifier reportedly gave diagnoses with high specificity and sensitivity. A few chains tied to CMV proved CMV antigen-specific in vitro. According to the study, some 160 TCR beta chains were cytomegalovirus-associated.

This clone was counted a single time. The antigen is undetermined. The V gene's germline CDR1 is SGHKS and CDR2 YYEKEE (reference sequence). Trimming pared 0 bases from V and 0 bases from J, leaving 10 bases between. The length of the CDR3 is 15 residues. The sequence was collected from a woman in her twenties or thirties in good health and CMV-seropositive. Source material: PBMCs. The chain has TRBV5-5 and TRBJ2-7, with D unresolved. The CDR3 region has the DNA TGTGCCAGCAGCTTGGGGGTCGGTCCCTCCTACGAGCAGTACTTC. Its translation is CASSLGVGPSYEQYF.